The source of this T cell receptor (beta chain) is a study of blood T cells in healthy people across ages. A sample-barcoded 5' primer and a J-beta primer mix were used in a second PCR of about 7 to 12 cycles. TCRdb redid the calling of the 5' RACE reads with MiXCR, one entry per CDR3 protein. The sample contains about 580,000 distinct CDR3 sequences, roughly 48% of which appear only once. This CDR3 comprises 14 residues. Between the trimmed V and J ends, which lost 3 bases and 6 bases, there was a span of 12 bases. Germline V gene data show CDR1 as SGHVS and CDR2 as FQNEAQ. Sequences were obtained from blood. The chain links TRBV7-8 to TRBJ1-5; D uncertain. This clonotype originated in a man older than 75 in good health. Here the CDR3 reads CASSFSPFGQPQHF. The DNA of the CDR3 is TGTGCCAGCAGCTTTTCCCCCTTTGGTCAGCCCCAGCATTTT.